The clone carrying this TCR beta chain was seen a single time. Its target is not known. This record comes from a study of cytomegalovirus exposure and HLA in healthy donors. Findings of the study overall: For most TCR sequences rarity was the rule, although some public TCRs occurred in many donors. Both high specificity and high sensitivity reportedly marked the classifier's diagnosis of cytomegalovirus status.

Looked up from germline, CDR1 is SGHVS and CDR2 is FQNEAQ. The CDR3 is made up of 17 amino acids. J gave up 1 base and V 6 bases, and 9 bases lay outside the gene matches. It was with 60 Vbeta and 13 Jbeta primers that the PCR ran. Here immunoSEQ multiplex PCR was the method, and the copy in TCRdb shows in-frame clones only, minus some. The data contain more than 95,000 clones, 75% to 85% of them singletons. The clonotype originates from a man aged 50 to 60 in good health and CMV-seronegative. This chain joins TRBV7-8 and TRBJ2-3, with 11 bases lining up with TRBD2. Sequenced: PBMCs. CDR3 sequence: CASSRLTTSGGTDTQYF. The CDR3 DNA is TGTGCCAGCAGTCGACTAACGACTAGCGGGGGCACAGATACGCAGTATTTT.